This T cell receptor beta chain is drawn from a study of CD8 T cells in ankylosing spondylitis. Whole-study findings and limits: One TCR beta motif, made up of about 8 highly homologous variants, appeared characteristic of ankylosing spondylitis blood.

Trimming shortened V by 3 bases and J by 3 bases, and 12 bases separated the two germline ends. This CDR3 is 15 amino acids long. Germline V gene data show CDR1 as KGHSH and CDR2 as LQKENI. A quantitative 5'-RACE method, one with molecular barcodes, was used to make TCR beta libraries. TCRdb used MiXCR to reprocess the 5' RACE reads, holding one entry per CDR3 protein. The repertoire holds 40,000 or so distinct CDR3 sequences, with 9.5% to 11% as singletons. About this clonotype itself: Its antigen is currently unknown.

The V call is TRBV18, the J call TRBJ1-5; a weak D match, TRBD1 (5 bases). The sequenced sample consisted of blood, either unsorted or a sorted T cell fraction (not recorded which). The sequence was collected from a male donor with ankylosing spondylitis or in good health (not recorded which). The CDR3 DNA sequence: TGTGCCAGCTCACCGCCTGGGGGGTCCAATCAGCCCCAGCATTTT. Translation: CASSPPGGSNQPQHF.